This T cell receptor beta chain was sequenced during a study of OX40 agonist ivuxolimab in advanced cancers. This clone was detected once. Between the trimmed V and J ends, which lost 5 bases and 8 bases, there was a span of 12 bases. This CDR3 comprises 12 residues. Germline loops: CDR1 SGHAT, CDR2 FQNNGV. Profiled with immunoSEQ multiplex PCR; TCRdb holds only in-frame clones, not every one. The sample gives 31,000 or so clones, around nine tenths of which show up once; approximately 31% is in the top ten. The chain links TRBV11-2 to TRBJ1-1; D is unclear. This sequence originates from an adult with an advanced solid tumor such as melanoma, head and neck, liver or kidney cancer. This material consisted of CD4+ or CD8+ T cells sorted from blood, taken in a trial of the OX40 agonist ivuxolimab. CDR3 residues: CASSTARTEAFF. For the CDR3, the DNA is TGTGCCAGCAGCACGGCTAGGACGGAAGCTTTCTTT.